This T cell receptor (beta chain) was found in a study of molecular identifiers for immune sequencing clone quantification. There are 15 residues in the CDR3. Germline CDR1 DFQATT, CDR2 SNEGSKA (reference sequence). Deletions cut 4 bases from V and 7 bases from J, with 20 bases between. Details on this clonotype: Its antigen is as yet unknown.

Whole-study results and caveats: Highly expanded clone sizes could be underestimated by identical TCR molecules sharing a barcode. Clones exceeding 20 RNA copies carried over 97% of effector molecules but under 1% of naive-cell molecules.

Based on a CD8+CD4-CCR7+CD45RA+ profile, naive CD8 T cells were sorted. TCRdb ran MiXCR on the PCR reads and lists one entry per CDR3 protein. The table shows under 85,000 distinct CDR3 sequences, with less than 20% occurring only once. This sequence was found in a human donor in good health. Some libraries in this study had Jurkat cell RNA spiked in. The sequencing input was naive CD8+ T cells from blood, with Jurkat cell RNA spiked in. Subset reported: FACS-sorted CD8+CD4-CCR7+CD45RA+ naive T cells. The chain carries TRBV20-1 and TRBJ2-1, with TRBD2 as a possible D gene (6 bases). This chain's CDR3 is CSANLARDGGNEQFF. In DNA, the CDR3 is TGCAGTGCTAACTTAGCGCGGGACGGTGGGAATGAGCAGTTCTTC.